The clone carrying this TCR beta chain has ten or more counts. During its preparation, the TCRbeta library received unique molecular identifiers. One entry per CDR3 protein, called by TCRdb with MiXCR from the PCR reads. The data contain 600,000 to 700,000 distinct CDR3 sequences, approximately 15% of them singletons. This entry belongs to a study of T-cell reconstitution after alpha-beta-depleted transplantation in children. V shed 7 bases and J 5 bases; nucleotides not matched to a gene: 16. This CDR3 is 16 amino acids long. Germline CDR1 MNHEY, CDR2 SVGAGI. The chain couples TRBV6-5 to TRBJ2-5; 7 positions agree with TRBD1. Material: PBMCs from the stem cell graft donor, obtained from the stem cell graft. The receptor was derived from a human donor who donated a stem cell graft to a child with acute myeloid leukemia. The CDR3 nucleotides read TGTGCCAGCACTTGGAGATACAGGGGCTATGGGGAGACCCAGTACTTC. Amino acids: CASTWRYRGYGETQYF.